The 18 T cell receptor beta chains in this list originate from one sample, sequenced in a study of regulatory T cells in long-lasting Graves disease. Noted time point: persistent/refractory GD, antithyroid drugs over 5 years with positive TRAb. PBMC RNA was the source of the TCR library. Library construction for TCR beta used iRepertoire HTBI primers and Arm-PCR of CDR3 regions. TCRdb fed the multiplex PCR reads into MiXCR, producing one record per CDR3 protein. The sample holds 600,000 to 850,000 distinct CDR3 sequences, around 30% seen once. The source material was peripheral blood mononuclear cells (PBMCs), sampled when the disease was refractory, from a patient treated with antithyroid drugs. The receptor set was obtained from a female donor with Graves disease.

The chain couples TRBV30 to TRBJ2-2, with a tentative D call TRBD1 (5 bases). Trimming cost V 0 bases and J 3 bases, with 11 bases left between them. This CDR3 region has 15 residues. Germline CDR1 is GTSNPN and CDR2 is SVGIG (reference sequence). The CDR3, as DNA: TGTGCCTGGAGTGTTGACAGTTACTACACCGGGGAGCTGTTTTTT. This translates into CAWSVDSYYTGELFF.

This clonotype was found a few times. The V gene is TRBV7-7, the J gene TRBJ2-2, with 8 bases lining up with TRBD2. Losses at the gene ends were 5 bases for V and 2 bases for J; bases not matched to a gene: 7. The CDR3 covers 16 residues. The V gene's germline CDR1 is SSHAT and CDR2 FNYEAQ (reference sequence). Written as DNA, the CDR3 is TGTGCCAGCAGCCTACCGACTAGCGTCAACACCGGGGAGCTGTTTTTT. This sequence encodes CASSLPTSVNTGELFF.

The chain employs TRBV11-1 and TRBJ1-5; TRBD1 is a possible D gene (6 bases). Per the germline V gene, CDR1 is SGHAT and CDR2 is FQDESV (reference sequence). The CDR3 is 16 amino acids. V lost 5 bases and J lost 5, with 19 bases in between. CDR3 DNA sequence: TGTGCCAGCAGCCAAGATTGGCGGACAGAAGATCAGCCCCAGCATTTT. This gives the protein CASSQDWRTEDQPQHF. Based on the CDR3 plus reference TRBV11-1 and TRBJ1-5, the full variable domain is EAEVAQSPRYKITEKSQAVAFWCDPISGHATLYWYRQILGQGPELLVQFQDESVVDDSQLPKDRFSAERLKGVDSTLKIQPAELGDSAMYLCASSQDWRTEDQPQHFGDGTRLSIL.

This clonotype was counted ten times or more. The rearrangement uses TRBV2 and TRBJ2-2; no definite D call. Germline V gene data show CDR1 as SNHLY and CDR2 as FYNNEI. V dropped 10 bases and J dropped 7 bases, with 13 bases sitting between them. The CDR3 consists of 12 residues. CDR3 sequence reads: CATQRDFGELFF. In DNA form, the CDR3 reads TGTGCCACCCAGCGCGACTTCGGGGAGCTGTTTTTT.

The chain is built from TRBV6-4 and TRBJ2-5; the D gene could be TRBD1 or TRBD2 (6 bases each). The CDR3 covers 15 residues. V lost 3 bases, J lost 7 bases, and 18 bases lay in between. Germline lookup yields CDR1 MRHNA and CDR2 SNTAGT. The CDR3, as DNA: TGTGCCAGCAGTGAACGGGGGCAGGGGTTGGGGACCCAGTACTTC. Protein product: CASSERGQGLGTQYF.

This clonotype has only a few counts. The gene calls are TRBV13 and TRBJ1-5, with 7 bases that match TRBD1. Per germline, CDR1 PRHDT and CDR2 FYEKMQ (reference sequence). The CDR3 consists of 15 residues. V gave up 2 bases and J gave up 3 bases; unmatched junction bases: 4. The CDR3 DNA sequence: TGTGCCAGCAGCTTACGACAGGGAGACAATCAGCCCCAGCATTTT. Encoded protein: CASSLRQGDNQPQHF. Combining the CDR3 with reference TRBV13 and TRBJ1-5 gives the whole variable domain AAGVIQSPRHLIKEKRETATLKCYPIPRHDTVYWYQQGPGQDPQFLISFYEKMQSDKGSIPDRFSAQQFSDYHSELNMSSLELGDSALYFCASSLRQGDNQPQHFGDGTRLSIL.

Only a few counts were recorded for this clonotype. The V call is TRBV19, the J call TRBJ1-2, with D unclear. The CDR3 is made up of 13 amino acids. V lost 4 bases and J 8 bases, leaving 14 bases between the germline ends. Germline V lookup: CDR1 LNHDA, CDR2 SQIVND (reference sequence). The CDR3 region is CASSSPPRGGYTF. CDR3 sequence (DNA): TGTGCCAGTAGTAGCCCACCCCGAGGGGGCTACACCTTC.

The chain recombines TRBV5-1 with TRBJ2-1; maybe TRBD1 (5 bases). Germline CDR1 SGHRS, CDR2 YFSETQ. This CDR3 is 12 amino acids long. The ends were cut back, 5 bases at V and 5 bases at J, with 8 bases in the middle. The DNA of the CDR3 is TGCGCCAGCAGACCCAGGGACAATGAGCAGTTCTTC. It specifies CASRPRDNEQFF.

The table lists this clonotype with a few counts. V is TRBV29-1 and J is TRBJ1-5; weak D call: TRBD1 (5 bases). V lost 6 bases and J 3 bases, leaving 9 bases between the germline ends. CDR3 length equals 12 residues. Germline V gene sequence: CDR1 SQVTM, CDR2 ANQGSEA. The CDR3 nucleotides read TGCAGCGTCAAGGGGTCCAATCAGCCCCAGCATTTT. Its protein product is CSVKGSNQPQHF.

This clonotype has just a few counts. At one end, the junction sequence differs from germline, possibly due to a read error. CDR3 sequence (DNA): TGTGCCAGCAGTCCCGAGAGCTTCGGGACAGAAGACTTC. Residues: CASSPESFGTEDF. The chain uses TRBV6-1 and TRBJ2-5; 7 bases agree with TRBD1. CDR3 size: 13 residues. Germline values: CDR1 MNHNS, CDR2 SASEGT.

There are many counts of this clonotype. V gene TRBV6-5 combines with J gene TRBJ2-2; no clear D gene. The CDR3 sequence is 14 residues long. The V end was cut by 2 bases, the J end by 4 bases, with 8 bases between. CDR1 and CDR2 (germline): MNHEY, SVGAGI. CDR3 protein: CASSYVGTTGELFF. As DNA, the CDR3 is TGTGCCAGCAGTTACGTTGGAACCACCGGGGAGCTGTTTTTT.

The gene calls are TRBV5-1 and TRBJ1-2; perhaps TRBD1 as D (6 bases). Germline CDR1 reads SGHRS; CDR2 reads YFSETQ. V was trimmed by 0 bases and J by 8 bases, leaving 14 bases between them. The CDR3 runs to 14 residues. The CDR3, as DNA: TGCGCCAGCAGCTTGGATGGGGGCGCCCGGGGCTACACCTTC. This encodes CASSLDGGARGYTF.

Only a few counts were recorded for this clonotype. The chain joins TRBV11-2 to TRBJ2-7; TRBD1 is a possible D gene (6 bases). Per germline, CDR1 SGHAT and CDR2 FQNNGV. V was shortened by 1 base and J by 1 base, with 8 bases between the two germline ends. The CDR3 covers 14 residues. The CDR3 DNA sequence: TGTGCCAGCAGCTTAGTACAGGGATCCTACGAGCAGTACTTC. Amino acids: CASSLVQGSYEQYF.

Comment on this clonotype: This may come from a read error, since a much larger clone is one base off. The J gene is TRBJ2-7, the V gene TRBV20-1, with D unresolved. CDR1 and CDR2 from the germline V gene are DFQATT and SNEGSKA (reference sequence). The CDR3 is 13 amino acids. CDR3 bases: TGCGGTGCTAGTTTTGCCACGGGCTACGAGCAGTACTTC. Its protein product is CGASFATGYEQYF.

The chain is built from TRBV7-9 and TRBJ2-7; the match to TRBD2 covers 12 bases. The CDR3 runs 16 residues. After removal of 1 base from V and 1 base from J, the junction contained 2 bases not matched to a gene. In germline, CDR1 is SEHNR, CDR2 FQNEAQ (reference sequence). The CDR3 spells CASSLGGLAGSYEQYF. CDR3 DNA: TGTGCCAGCAGCTTAGGGGGACTAGCGGGTTCCTACGAGCAGTACTTC.

The chain carries TRBV5-5 and TRBJ1-3; 8 positions agree with TRBD1. The V gene's germline CDR1 is SGHKS and CDR2 YYEKEE (reference sequence). CDR3 size: 18 residues. V shed 4 bases, J shed 0 bases, and the junction held 12 bases outside the gene matches. The CDR3 coding sequence is TGTGCCAGCAGCCCACGAATGGGACAGGTCCACTCTGGAAACACCATATATTTT. Translated, it gives CASSPRMGQVHSGNTIYF.

The J gene is TRBJ2-7, the V gene TRBV20-1; D gene unclear. The CDR3 length is 14 residues. Germline CDR1 and CDR2: DFQATT and SNEGSKA (reference sequence). V was trimmed by 0 bases and J by 0 bases, leaving 9 bases between them. The CDR3 region is CSARDRRSSYEQYF. The DNA for the CDR3 is TGCAGTGCTAGAGACCGACGAAGCTCCTACGAGCAGTACTTC.

This clonotype was counted at least ten times. This chain connects TRBV28 to TRBJ1-5; 9 bases agree with TRBD1. After removal of 6 bases from V and 1 base from J, the junction contained 4 bases not matched to a gene. Germline loops: CDR1 MDHEN, CDR2 SYDVKM. This CDR3 spans 15 amino acids. The CDR3 coding sequence is TGTGCCAGCAGCCGGACAGGGGTCAGCAATCAGCCCCAGCATTTT. Amino acid sequence: CASSRTGVSNQPQHF.